A single sample is the source of the 6 T cell receptor beta chains below, sequenced in a study of T cells in Graves' hyperthyroidism and ophthalmopathy. TCR beta CDR3 region amplification was performed from RNA transcripts. An initial round of RT-PCR targeting the TCR CDR3 relied on the HTBI primer set. TCRdb reanalysed the multiplex PCR reads using MiXCR and keeps one entry per CDR3 protein. This sample has 600,000 to 900,000 distinct CDR3 sequences; roughly 17% occur once, and the top ten carry roughly 8%. The source material was blood. These receptors originate from a man between 18 and 35 years old with Graves' hyperthyroidism.

This clonotype was recorded at least ten times. This chain uses TRBV3-1 with TRBJ2-1, with 9 bases fitting TRBD2. The ends lost 4 bases at V and 6 bases at J; junction bases unmatched: 22. This CDR3 is 20 amino acids long. Germline CDR1 and CDR2: LGHDT and YNNKEL (reference sequence). The CDR3, as DNA: TGTGCCAGCAGCCGTCTGTCCGGGGCGGGAGGGCCGCCAGAAGGCAATGAGCAGTTCTTC. Translated: CASSRLSGAGGPPEGNEQFF.

This clonotype showed up many times. The chain employs TRBV2 and TRBJ1-5; D is uncertain. Germline CDR1 is SNHLY and CDR2 is FYNNEI. The germline V and J ends were trimmed by 7 bases and 0 bases, with 7 bases remaining between them. This CDR3 contains 13 residues. CDR3 sequence reads: CASKEYSNQPQHF. CDR3 DNA sequence: TGTGCCAGCAAAGAATATAGCAATCAGCCCCAGCATTTT.

This clonotype was counted ten times or more. The chain combines TRBV20-1 with TRBJ1-1; D remains ambiguous. With 7 bases removed from V and 4 bases from J, the gap between germline ends came to 10 bases. This CDR3 has 11 residues. Germline CDR1 is DFQATT and CDR2 is SNEGSKA (reference sequence). The CDR3 DNA reads TGCAGTGTCCGAAGGACCACTGAAGCTTTCTTT. Its protein is CSVRRTTEAFF.

This clonotype was counted only a few times. V gene TRBV10-1 combines with J gene TRBJ2-1; D call uncertain. CDR1 and CDR2 from the germline V gene are WNHNN and SYGVQD (reference sequence). The CDR3 contains 13 residues. Trimming left V 2 bases short and J 5 bases short, with 7 bases between. CDR3: CASSEDGDNEQFF. The CDR3 DNA is TGCGCCAGCAGTGAGGACGGAGACAATGAGCAGTTCTTC.

This clonotype was seen a few times. The chain carries TRBV15 and TRBJ2-3; D call uncertain. CDR3 size: 12 residues. V lost 3 bases and J 7 bases, leaving 8 bases between the germline ends. Germline V lookup: CDR1 LNHNV, CDR2 YYDKDF (reference sequence). CDR3 amino acids: CATSRLRNTQYF. As DNA, the CDR3 is TGTGCCACCAGCAGGCTTAGAAATACGCAGTATTTT.

This clonotype was seen at least ten times. The genes are TRBV7-9 and TRBJ2-3, with D uncertain. Germline V gene lookup returns CDR1 SEHNR and CDR2 FQNEAQ (reference sequence). The V and J ends lost 5 bases and 0 bases respectively, with 6 bases between them. The CDR3 is made up of 13 amino acids. In DNA, the CDR3 is TGTGCCAGCAGCACCGCGAGCACAGATACGCAGTATTTT. Protein: CASSTASTDTQYF.